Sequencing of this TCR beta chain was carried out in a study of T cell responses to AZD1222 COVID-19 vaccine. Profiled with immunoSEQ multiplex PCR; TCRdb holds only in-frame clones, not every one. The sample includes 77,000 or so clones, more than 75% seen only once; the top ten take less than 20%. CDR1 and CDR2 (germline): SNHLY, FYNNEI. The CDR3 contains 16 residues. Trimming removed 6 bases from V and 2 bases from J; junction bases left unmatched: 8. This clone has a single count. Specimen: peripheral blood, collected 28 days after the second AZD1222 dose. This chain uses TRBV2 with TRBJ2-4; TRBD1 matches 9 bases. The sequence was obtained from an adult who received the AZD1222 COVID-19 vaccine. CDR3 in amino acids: CASRGDRETSKNIQYF. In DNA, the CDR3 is TGTGCCAGCAGGGGGGACAGGGAAACGTCCAAAAACATTCAGTACTTC.